This T cell receptor beta chain was captured in a study of T cells expressing NK-cell markers (dated by TCRdb to 2019 to 2021). About the investigation overall: Eight or nine donors provided sorted CD3+CD56+NKG2C+, CD3+CD56+NKG2C- and CD3+CD56-NKG2C+ T-cell subsets, whose TCR beta-chain repertoires were profiled. Sequencing of the libraries produced 2 x 150 bp reads on Illumina HiSeq 2000/2500, MiSeq or NextSeq. Of the eight sequenced donors, seven were found to be HCMV-seropositive and one was found to be HCMV-seronegative. The eight sequenced donors were randomly selected healthy volunteers, three men and five women. Study-level results and caveats: Whether the expanded NKG2C-expressing T cell clones were specific for HCMV antigens remained unclear. Those dominant clonotypes were again the most abundant among CD3+CD56-NKG2C+ cells in a few donors, at roughly 25-65%. For over five donors, the dominant CD3+CD56+NKG2C+ clonotypes were among the top 10 CD8+ clonotypes and accounted for roughly 1.0-7.5% of CD8+ T cells.

To determine HCMV serostatus, a commercial ELISA kit was used to detect HCMV-specific IgG in serum. Ficoll density gradient centrifugation was used to isolate peripheral blood mononuclear cells from blood. Sequences SGHKS (CDR1) and YYEKEE (CDR2) are obtained from the germline V gene (reference sequence). The cysteine opens and the phenylalanine closes a CDR3 of 15 amino acids. DNA is not recorded here. In the case of this clonotype: Its antigen specificity is not known.

These reads were obtained on an Illumina HiSeq 2000. TCR beta cDNA libraries were made by 5'RACE template switching that added a universal primer site and unique molecular identifiers. Priming for cDNA synthesis came from the TCR beta constant segment, and two successive PCR amplification steps followed. The authors processed their data as follows. MIGEC was used to demultiplex reads and group the reads by UMI, and MiTCR was used to assemble and quantify clonotypes. To exclude erroneous sequences, only TCR cDNA sequences supported by at least two reads were retained. The tcR package was used for downstream repertoire analysis, with clonotypes matched between fractions based on CDR3 nucleotide sequence plus V segment. VDJmatch was used to annotate antigen specificity against VDJdb, with one amino acid substitution in CDR3 permitted. Following TCRdb reprocessing, every CDR3 protein sequence forms one entry, and DNA is not provided. The V and J calls reflect TCRdb's pipeline rather than the authors' work. The sample's own table lists just under 150,000 distinct CDR3 sequences. The ten largest account for 9.5% to 15% of the sample.

This TCR derives from a young man in good health. Donor details come from another sample of the same person, matched by shared clones. The V and J segments used are TRBV5-5 and TRBJ2-1; there is no DNA to check the TCRdb D call of TRBD2. Sequencing was done on a sample of blood T cells: a sorted CD56 or NKG2C T cell subset, CD4+ or CD8+ T cells, or bulk PBMC T cells (not recorded which). The CDR3 corresponds to CASSPRLAGTNEQFF.